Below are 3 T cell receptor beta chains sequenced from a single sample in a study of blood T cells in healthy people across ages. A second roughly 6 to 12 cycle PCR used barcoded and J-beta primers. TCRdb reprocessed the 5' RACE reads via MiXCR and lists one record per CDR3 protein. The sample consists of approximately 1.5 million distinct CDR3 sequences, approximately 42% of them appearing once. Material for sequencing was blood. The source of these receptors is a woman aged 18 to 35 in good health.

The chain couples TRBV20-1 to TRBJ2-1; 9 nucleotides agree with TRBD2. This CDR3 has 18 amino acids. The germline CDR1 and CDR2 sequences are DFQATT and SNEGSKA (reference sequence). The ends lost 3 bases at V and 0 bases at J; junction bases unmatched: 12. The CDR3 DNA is TGCAGTGCTAGTCCCCTAGGGCATAGCGGGAGCTCCTACAATGAGCAGTTCTTC. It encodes CSASPLGHSGSSYNEQFF.

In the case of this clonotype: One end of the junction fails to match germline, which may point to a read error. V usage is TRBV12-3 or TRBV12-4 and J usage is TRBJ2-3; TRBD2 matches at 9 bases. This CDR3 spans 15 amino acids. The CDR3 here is CTSSLGGGGTDTQYF. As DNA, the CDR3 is TGTACCAGCAGTTTAGGCGGGGGGGGCACAGATACGCAGTATTTT.

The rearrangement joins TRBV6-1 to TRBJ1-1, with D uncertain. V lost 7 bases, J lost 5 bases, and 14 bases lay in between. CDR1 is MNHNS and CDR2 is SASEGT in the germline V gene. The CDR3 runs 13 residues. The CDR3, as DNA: TGTGCCAGCATTCTGGGATTGAGGACTGAAGCTTTCTTT. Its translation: CASILGLRTEAFF.